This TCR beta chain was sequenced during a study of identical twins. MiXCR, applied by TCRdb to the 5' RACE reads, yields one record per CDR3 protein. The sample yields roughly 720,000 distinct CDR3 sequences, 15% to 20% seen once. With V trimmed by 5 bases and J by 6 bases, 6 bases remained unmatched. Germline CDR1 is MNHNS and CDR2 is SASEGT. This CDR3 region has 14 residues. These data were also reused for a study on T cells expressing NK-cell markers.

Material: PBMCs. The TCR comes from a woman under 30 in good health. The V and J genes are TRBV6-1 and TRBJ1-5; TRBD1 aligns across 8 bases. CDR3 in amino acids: CASSQGALSQPQHF. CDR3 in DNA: TGTGCCAGCAGTCAGGGGGCTCTGAGTCAGCCCCAGCATTTT.